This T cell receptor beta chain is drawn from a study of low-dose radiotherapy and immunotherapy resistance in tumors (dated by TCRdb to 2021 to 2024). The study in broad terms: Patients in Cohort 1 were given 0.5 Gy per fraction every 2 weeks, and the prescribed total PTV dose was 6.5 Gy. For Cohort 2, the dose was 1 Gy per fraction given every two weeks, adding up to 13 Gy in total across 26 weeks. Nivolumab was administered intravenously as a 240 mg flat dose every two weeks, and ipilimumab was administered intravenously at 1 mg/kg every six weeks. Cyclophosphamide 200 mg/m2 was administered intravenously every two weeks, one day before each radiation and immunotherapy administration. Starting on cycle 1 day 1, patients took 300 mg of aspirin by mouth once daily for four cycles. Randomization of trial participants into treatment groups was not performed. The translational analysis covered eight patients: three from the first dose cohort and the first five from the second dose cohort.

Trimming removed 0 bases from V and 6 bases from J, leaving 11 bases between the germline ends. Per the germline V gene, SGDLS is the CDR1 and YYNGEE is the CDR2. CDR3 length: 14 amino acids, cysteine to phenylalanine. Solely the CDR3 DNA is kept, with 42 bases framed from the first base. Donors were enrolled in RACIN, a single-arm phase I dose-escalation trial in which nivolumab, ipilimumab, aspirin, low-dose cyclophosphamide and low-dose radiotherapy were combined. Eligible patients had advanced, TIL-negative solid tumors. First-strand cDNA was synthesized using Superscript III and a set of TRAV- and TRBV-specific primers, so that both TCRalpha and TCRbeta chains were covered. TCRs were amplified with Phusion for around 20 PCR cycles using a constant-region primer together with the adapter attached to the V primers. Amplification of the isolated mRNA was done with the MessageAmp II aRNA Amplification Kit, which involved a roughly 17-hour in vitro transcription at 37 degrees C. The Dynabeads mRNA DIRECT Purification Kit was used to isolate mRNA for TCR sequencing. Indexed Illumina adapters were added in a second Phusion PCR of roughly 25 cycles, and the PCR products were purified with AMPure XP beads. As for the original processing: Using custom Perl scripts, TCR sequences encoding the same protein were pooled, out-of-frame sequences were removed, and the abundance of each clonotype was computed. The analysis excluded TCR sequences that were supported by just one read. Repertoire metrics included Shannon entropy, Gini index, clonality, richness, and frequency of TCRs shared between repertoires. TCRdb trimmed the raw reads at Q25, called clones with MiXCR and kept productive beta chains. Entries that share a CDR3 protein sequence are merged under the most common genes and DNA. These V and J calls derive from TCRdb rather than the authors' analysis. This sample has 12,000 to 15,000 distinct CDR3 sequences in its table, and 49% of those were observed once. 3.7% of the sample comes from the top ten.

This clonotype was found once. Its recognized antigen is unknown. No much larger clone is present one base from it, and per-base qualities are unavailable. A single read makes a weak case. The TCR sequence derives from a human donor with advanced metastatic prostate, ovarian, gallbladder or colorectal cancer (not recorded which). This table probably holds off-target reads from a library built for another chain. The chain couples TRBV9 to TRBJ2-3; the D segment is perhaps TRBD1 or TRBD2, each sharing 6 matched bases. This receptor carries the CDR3 CASSVGRGADTQYF. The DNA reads TGTGCCAGCAGCGTAGGTAGGGGGGCGGATACGCAGTATTTT.